Listed here is a single T cell receptor beta chain. This CDR3 contains 14 residues. The germline V gene encodes CDR1 MGHRA and CDR2 YSYEKL. V was trimmed by 0 bases and J by 4 bases, leaving 10 bases between them. Measured with immunoSEQ multiplex PCR; TCRdb has only the in-frame clones, and not every one. The table includes about 150,000 clones, approximately 94% detected once. These data belong to a study of control samples from healthy donors and cancer patients. The chain employs TRBV4-1 and TRBJ2-7; unclear D gene. Sequences were obtained from blood. The clonotype originates from a man aged 18-30 years in good health. The CDR3 DNA reads TGCGCCAGCAGCCAAGAACCCTCATCGTACGAGCAGTACTTC. Translation gives CASSQEPSSYEQYF.